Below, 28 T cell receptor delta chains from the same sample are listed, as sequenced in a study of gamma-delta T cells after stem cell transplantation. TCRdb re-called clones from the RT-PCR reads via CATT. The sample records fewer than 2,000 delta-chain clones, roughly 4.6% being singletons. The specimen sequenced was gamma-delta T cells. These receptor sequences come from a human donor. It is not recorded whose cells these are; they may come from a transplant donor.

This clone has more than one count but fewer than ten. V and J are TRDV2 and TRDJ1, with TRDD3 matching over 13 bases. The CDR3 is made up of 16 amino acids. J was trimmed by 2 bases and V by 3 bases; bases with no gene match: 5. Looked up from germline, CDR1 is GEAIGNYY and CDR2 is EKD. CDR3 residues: CACDLLLGDTTDKLIF. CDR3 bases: TGTGCCTGTGACTTGTTACTGGGGGATACGACCGATAAACTCATCTTT.

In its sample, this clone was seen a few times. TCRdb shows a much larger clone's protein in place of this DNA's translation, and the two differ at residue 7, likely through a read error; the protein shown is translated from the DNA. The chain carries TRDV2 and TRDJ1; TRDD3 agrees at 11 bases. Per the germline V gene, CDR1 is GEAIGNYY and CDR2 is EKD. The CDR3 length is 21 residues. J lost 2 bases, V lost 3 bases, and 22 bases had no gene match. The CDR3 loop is CACDPLVLLGDTRGDTDKLIF. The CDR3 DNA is TGTGCCTGTGACCCACTGGTCCTTTTGGGGGATACGCGGGGGGATACCGATAAACTCATCTTT.

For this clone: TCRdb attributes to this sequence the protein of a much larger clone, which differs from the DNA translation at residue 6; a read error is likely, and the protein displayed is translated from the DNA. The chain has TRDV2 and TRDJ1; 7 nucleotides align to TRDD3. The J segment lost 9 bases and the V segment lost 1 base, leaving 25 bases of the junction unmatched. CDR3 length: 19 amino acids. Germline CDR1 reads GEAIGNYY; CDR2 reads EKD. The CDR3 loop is CACDTTGVTGETESPELIF. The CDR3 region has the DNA TGTGCCTGTGACACTACGGGGGTAACTGGGGAAACGGAAAGTCCGGAACTCATCTTT.

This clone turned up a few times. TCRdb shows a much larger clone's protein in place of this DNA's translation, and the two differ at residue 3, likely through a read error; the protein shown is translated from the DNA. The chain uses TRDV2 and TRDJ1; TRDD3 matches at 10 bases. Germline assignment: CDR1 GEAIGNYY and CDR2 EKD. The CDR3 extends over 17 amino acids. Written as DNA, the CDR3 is TGTGCCCGTGATGCCCTTCTGGGGGATAAACCCACCGATAAACTCATCTTT. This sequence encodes CARDALLGDKPTDKLIF.

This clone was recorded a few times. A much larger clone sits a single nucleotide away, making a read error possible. In DNA form, the CDR3 reads TGTGCCTGTGACACCGTGGGGATGGGGGATACGCAAGTATCAGCCAATAAACTCATCTTT. Protein product: CACDTVGMGDTQVSANKLIF. The gene calls are TRDV2 and TRDJ1; 11 positions match TRDD3. V was pared by 0 bases and J by 6 bases, with 20 bases of the junction left unmatched. CDR1 is GEAIGNYY, CDR2 EKD, per germline. The CDR3 runs to 20 residues.

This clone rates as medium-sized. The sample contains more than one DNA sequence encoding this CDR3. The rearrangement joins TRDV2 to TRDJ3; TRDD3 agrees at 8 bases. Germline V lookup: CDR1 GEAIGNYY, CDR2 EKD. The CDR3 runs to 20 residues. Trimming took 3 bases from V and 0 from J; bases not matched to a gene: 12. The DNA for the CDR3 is TGTGCCTGTGACCGGACTACTGGGGGCTCCCCCTCCTGGGACACCCGACAGATGTTTTTC. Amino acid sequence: CACDRTTGGSPSWDTRQMFF.

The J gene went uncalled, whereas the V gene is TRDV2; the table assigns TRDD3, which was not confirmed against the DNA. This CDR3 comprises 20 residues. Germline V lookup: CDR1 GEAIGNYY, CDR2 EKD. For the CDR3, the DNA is TGTGCCTGTGACACTAGGGGGGACCAATCCTACTCCTGGGACACCCGAAAGATGATTTTC. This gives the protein CACDTRGDQSYSWDTRKMIF.

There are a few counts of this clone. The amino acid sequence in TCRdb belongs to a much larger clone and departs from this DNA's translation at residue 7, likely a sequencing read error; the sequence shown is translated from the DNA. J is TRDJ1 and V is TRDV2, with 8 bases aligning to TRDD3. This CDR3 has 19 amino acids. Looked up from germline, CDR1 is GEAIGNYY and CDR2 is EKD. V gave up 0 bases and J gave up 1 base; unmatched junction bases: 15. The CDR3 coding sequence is TGTGCCTGTGACACCGTTTTCTTGGGGGATCGATTACCCACCGATAAACTCATCTTT. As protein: CACDTVFLGDRLPTDKLIF.

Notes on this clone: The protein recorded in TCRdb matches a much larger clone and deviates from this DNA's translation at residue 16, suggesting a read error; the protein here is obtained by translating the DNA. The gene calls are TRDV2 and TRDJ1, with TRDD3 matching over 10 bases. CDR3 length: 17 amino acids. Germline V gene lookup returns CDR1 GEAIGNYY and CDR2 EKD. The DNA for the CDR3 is TGTGCCTGTGACACTGTCGGGGGATACGCGGACACCGATAAACTCACCTTT. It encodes CACDTVGGYADTDKLTF.

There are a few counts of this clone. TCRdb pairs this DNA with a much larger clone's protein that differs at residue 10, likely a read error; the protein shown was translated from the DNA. As DNA, the CDR3 is TGTGCCTGTGACGCCATCTCTGGCGGTGGACTGGGGTTTTCGTACACCGATAAACTCATCTTT. This sequence encodes CACDAISGGGLGFSYTDKLIF. V is TRDV2 and J is TRDJ1, with 7 nucleotides matching TRDD3. No J gene is reported in TCRdb; it was inferred here by comparing the DNA with germline. V gave up 3 bases and J gave up 0 bases; unmatched junction bases: 24. CDR1 GEAIGNYY and CDR2 EKD come from the germline V gene. The CDR3 has 21 residues.

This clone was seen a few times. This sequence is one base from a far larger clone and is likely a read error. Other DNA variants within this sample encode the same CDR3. CDR3 sequence: CACDTVGGYADTDKLIF. CDR3 DNA sequence: TGTGCCTGTGACACTGTCGGGGGATACGCGGACACCGACAAACTCATCTTT. The V call is TRDV2, the J call TRDJ1, with TRDD3 identical over 10 bases. The CDR3 spans 17 residues. Germline V CDR1 and CDR2: GEAIGNYY, EKD.

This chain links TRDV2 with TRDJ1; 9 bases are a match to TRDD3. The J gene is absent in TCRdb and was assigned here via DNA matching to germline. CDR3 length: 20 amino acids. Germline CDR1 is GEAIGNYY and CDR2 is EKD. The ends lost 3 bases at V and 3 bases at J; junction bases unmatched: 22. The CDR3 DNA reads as TGTGCCTGTGACCGCCTTACTACGTCAAGGGGGGATACAGGGGCCGATAAACTCATCTTT. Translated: CACDRLTTSRGDTGADKLIF.

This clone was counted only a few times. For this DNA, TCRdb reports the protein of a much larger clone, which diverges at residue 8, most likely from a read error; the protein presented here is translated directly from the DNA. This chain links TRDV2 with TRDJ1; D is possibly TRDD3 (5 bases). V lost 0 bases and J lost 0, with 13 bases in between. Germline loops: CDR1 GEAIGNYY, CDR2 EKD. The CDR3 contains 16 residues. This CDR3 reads CACDTLGGANTDKLIF. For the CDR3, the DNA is TGTGCCTGTGACACCCTCGGGGGTGCTAACACCGATAAACTCATCTTT.

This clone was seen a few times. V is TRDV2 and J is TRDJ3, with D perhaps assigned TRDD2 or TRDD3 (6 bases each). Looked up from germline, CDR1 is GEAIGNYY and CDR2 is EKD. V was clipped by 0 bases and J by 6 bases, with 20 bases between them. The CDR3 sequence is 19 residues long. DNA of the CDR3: TGTGCCTGTGACACCGTGGGGATCCTACGGGACTTGGACACCCGACAGATGTTTTTC. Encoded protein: CACDTVGILRDLDTRQMFF.

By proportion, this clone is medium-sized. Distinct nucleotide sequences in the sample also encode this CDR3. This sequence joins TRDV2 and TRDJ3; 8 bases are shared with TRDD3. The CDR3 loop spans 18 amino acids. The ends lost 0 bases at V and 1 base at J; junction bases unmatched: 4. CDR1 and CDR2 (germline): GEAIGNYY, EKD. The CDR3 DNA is TGTGCCTGTGACACCGTACTGGGGGCTTCCTGGGACACCCGACAGATGTTTTTC. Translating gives CACDTVLGASWDTRQMFF.

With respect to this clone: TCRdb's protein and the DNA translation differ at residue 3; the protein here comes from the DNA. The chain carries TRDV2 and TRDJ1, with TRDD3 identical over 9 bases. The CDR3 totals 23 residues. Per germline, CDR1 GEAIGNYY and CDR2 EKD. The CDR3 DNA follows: TGTGCCCGTGACACCGTTCGGATTCCTTCGACTGGGGGACAACTAGAAAACACCGATAAACTCATCTTT. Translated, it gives CARDTVRIPSTGGQLENTDKLIF.

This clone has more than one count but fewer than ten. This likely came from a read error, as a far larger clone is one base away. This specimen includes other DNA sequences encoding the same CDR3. The CDR3 spells CACDRVGAIREYTDKLIF. In DNA form, the CDR3 reads TGCGCCTGTGACAGGGTCGGGGCTATAAGGGAGTACACCGATAAACTCATCTTT. The J gene is TRDJ1, the V gene TRDV2; D is undetermined. CDR3 size: 18 residues. The V gene's germline CDR1 is GEAIGNYY and CDR2 EKD.

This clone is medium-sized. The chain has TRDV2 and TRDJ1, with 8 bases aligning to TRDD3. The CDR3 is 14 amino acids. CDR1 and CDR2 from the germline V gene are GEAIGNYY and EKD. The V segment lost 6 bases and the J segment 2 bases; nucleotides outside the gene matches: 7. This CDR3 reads CACNAVGDTDKLIF. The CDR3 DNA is TGTGCCTGTAACGCGGTGGGGGATACCGATAAACTCATCTTT.

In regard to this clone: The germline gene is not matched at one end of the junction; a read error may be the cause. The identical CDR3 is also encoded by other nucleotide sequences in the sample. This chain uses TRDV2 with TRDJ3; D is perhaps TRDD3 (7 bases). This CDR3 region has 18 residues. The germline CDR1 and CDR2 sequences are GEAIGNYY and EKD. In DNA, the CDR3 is TGTGCCTGTGACACCGTCCTGGGGGCTTCCTGGTACACCCGACAGATGTTTTTC. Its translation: CACDTVLGASWYTRQMFF.

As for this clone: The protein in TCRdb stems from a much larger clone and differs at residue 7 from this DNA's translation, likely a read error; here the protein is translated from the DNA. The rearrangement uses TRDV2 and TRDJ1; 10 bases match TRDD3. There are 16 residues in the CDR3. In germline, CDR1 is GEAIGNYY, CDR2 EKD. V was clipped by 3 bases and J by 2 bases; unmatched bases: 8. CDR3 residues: CACDALQGDTTDKLIF. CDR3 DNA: TGTGCCTGTGACGCATTGCAGGGGGATACGACCGATAAACTCATCTTT.

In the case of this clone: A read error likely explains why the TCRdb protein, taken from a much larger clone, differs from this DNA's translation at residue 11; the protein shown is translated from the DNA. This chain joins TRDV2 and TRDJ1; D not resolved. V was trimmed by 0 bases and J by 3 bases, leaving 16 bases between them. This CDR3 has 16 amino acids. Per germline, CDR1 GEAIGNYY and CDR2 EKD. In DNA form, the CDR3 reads TGTGCCTGTGACACCCTTAGCCCCACGCACGCCGATAAACTCATCTTT. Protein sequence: CACDTLSPTHADKLIF.

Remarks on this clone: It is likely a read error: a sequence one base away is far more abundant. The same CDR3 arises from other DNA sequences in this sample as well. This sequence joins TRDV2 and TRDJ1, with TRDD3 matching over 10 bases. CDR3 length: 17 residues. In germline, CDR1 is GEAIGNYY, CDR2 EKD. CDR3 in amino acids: CACDTLRTGGYTDKLIF. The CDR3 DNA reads TGTGCCTGCGACACCCTACGGACTGGGGGATACACCGATAAACTCATCTTT.

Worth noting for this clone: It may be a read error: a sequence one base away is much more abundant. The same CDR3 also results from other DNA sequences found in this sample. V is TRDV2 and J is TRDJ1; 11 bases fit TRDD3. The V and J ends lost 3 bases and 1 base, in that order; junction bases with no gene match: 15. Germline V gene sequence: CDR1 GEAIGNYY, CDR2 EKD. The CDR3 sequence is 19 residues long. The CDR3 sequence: CACDPLALGDTRVTDKLIF. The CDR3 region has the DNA TGTGCCTGTGACCCCCTCGCTCTGGGGGATACCCGGGTCACCGATAAACTCATCTTT.

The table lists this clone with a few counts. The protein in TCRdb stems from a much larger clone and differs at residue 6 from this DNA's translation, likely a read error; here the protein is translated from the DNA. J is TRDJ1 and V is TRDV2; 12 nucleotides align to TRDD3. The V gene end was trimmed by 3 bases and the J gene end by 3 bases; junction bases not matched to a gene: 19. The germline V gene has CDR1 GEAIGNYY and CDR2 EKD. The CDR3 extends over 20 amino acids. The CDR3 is CACDLLSTPILGDTADKLIF. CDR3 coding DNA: TGTGCCTGTGACCTCCTCTCCACTCCCATACTGGGGGATACAGCCGATAAACTCATCTTT.

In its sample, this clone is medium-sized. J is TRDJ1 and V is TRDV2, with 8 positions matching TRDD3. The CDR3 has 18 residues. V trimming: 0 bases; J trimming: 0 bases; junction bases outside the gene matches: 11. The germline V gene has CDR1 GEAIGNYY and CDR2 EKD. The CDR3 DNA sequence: TGTGCCTGTGACACCGTGTTGCCACAACTGGGGGACACCGATAAACTCATCTTT. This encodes CACDTVLPQLGDTDKLIF.

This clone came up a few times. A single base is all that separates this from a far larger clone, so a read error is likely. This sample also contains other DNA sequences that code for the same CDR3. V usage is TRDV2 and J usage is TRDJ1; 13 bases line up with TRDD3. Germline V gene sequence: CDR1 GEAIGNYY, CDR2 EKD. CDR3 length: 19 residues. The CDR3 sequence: CACDTLLGDTPIDTDKLIF. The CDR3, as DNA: TGTGCCTGTGACACCCTACTGGGGGATACGCCCATAGACACCGATAAACTCATCTTC.

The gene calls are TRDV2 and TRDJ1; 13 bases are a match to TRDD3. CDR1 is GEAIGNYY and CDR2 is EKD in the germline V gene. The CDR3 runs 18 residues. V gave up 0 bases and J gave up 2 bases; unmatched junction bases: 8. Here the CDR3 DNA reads TGTGCCTGTGACACCCTTCATCTACTGGGGGATACGACCGATAAACTCATCTTT. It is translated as CACDTLHLLGDTTDKLIF.

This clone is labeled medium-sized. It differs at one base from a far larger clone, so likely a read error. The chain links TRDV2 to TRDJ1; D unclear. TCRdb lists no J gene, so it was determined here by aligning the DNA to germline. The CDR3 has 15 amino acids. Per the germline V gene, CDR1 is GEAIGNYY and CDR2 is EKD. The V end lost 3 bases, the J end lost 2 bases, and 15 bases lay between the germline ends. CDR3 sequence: CACDSLVGRTDKLIF. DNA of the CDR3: TGTGCCTGTGACTCCCTAGTAGGGAGGACCGATAAACTCATCTTT.